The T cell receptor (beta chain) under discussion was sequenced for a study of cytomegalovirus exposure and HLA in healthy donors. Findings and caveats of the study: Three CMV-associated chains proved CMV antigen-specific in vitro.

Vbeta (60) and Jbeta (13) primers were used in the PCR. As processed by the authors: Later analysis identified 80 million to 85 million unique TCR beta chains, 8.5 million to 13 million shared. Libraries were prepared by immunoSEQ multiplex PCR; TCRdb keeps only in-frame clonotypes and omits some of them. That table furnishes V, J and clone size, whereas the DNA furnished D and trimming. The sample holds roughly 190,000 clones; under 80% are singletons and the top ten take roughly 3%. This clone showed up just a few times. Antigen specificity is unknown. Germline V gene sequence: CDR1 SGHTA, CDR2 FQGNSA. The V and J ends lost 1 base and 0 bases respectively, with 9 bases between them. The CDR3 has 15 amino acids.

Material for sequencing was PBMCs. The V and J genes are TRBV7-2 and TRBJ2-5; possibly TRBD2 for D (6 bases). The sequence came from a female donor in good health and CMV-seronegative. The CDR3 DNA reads TGTGCCAGCAGCTTAGGCGGGGCGAACCAAGAGACCCAGTACTTC. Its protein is CASSLGGANQETQYF.